The 24 T cell receptor beta chains below all came from one sample that was sequenced in a study of Ad26.COV2.S vaccination and SARS-CoV-2 variants. The method was immunoSEQ multiplex PCR; TCRdb's version includes in-frame clones alone and lacks a portion of them. Here the sample spans under 150,000 clones, around 86% being singletons. Material: peripheral blood, obtained after recovery from COVID-19. Receptors originate from a human donor who had recovered from COVID-19.

This chain connects TRBV11-2 to TRBJ2-2; D ambiguous. The germline V and J ends were trimmed by 5 bases and 5 bases, with 15 bases remaining between them. Germline assignment: CDR1 SGHAT and CDR2 FQNNGV. CDR3 size: 15 residues. The CDR3 loop is CASSPQIVGTGELFF. The CDR3 nucleotides are TGTGCCAGCAGCCCTCAGATCGTTGGAACCGGGGAGCTGTTTTTT.

This rearrangement joins TRBV11-2 to TRBJ2-2; 8 bases are a match to TRBD1. Trimming at V came to 4 bases and at J to 4 bases, leaving 11 bases not matched to a gene. CDR3 size: 17 residues. Germline V gene data show CDR1 as SGHAT and CDR2 as FQNNGV. CDR3 bases: TGTGCCAGCAGCTCATCCAAGGGGCAGGGGGCCACCGGGGAGCTGTTTTTT. It translates to CASSSSKGQGATGELFF.

This clone was found a few times. The V gene is TRBV28, the J gene TRBJ1-6; D is uncertain. Trimming stripped 2 bases from V and 3 bases from J, with 5 bases between. CDR3 length equals 14 residues. Germline V gene lookup returns CDR1 MDHEN and CDR2 SYDVKM. CDR3 protein: CASSLVVYNSPLHF. DNA of the CDR3: TGTGCCAGCAGTTTAGTGGTCTATAATTCACCCCTCCACTTT. The entire variable domain, with the rest obtained from reference TRBV28 and TRBJ1-6, is as follows: DVKVTQSSRYLVKRTGEKVFLECVQDMDHENMFWYRQDPGLGLRLIYFSYDVKMKEKGDIPEGYSVSREKKERFSLILESASTNQTSMYLCASSLVVYNSPLHFGNGTRLTVT.

V is TRBV6-5 and J is TRBJ1-1; 9 bases align to TRBD1. J gave up 4 bases and V 6 bases, and 3 bases lay outside the gene matches. This CDR3 has 13 residues. The germline CDR1 and CDR2 sequences are MNHEY and SVGAGI. In nucleotides, the CDR3 is TGTGCCAGCAGCGACAGGGGGAGCACTGAAGCTTTCTTT. Amino acids: CASSDRGSTEAFF.

This chain links TRBV2 with TRBJ1-6; 7 nucleotides align to TRBD1. Germline assignment: CDR1 SNHLY and CDR2 FYNNEI. The CDR3 has 18 residues. With 0 bases clipped from V and 6 bases from J, the junction kept 11 bases outside the gene matches. CDR3 sequence: CASSEALQGVLGNSPLHF. For the CDR3, the DNA is TGTGCCAGCAGTGAAGCGCTTCAGGGGGTGTTGGGTAATTCACCCCTCCACTTT.

This chain joins TRBV4-3 and TRBJ2-3; D is ambiguous. The CDR3 totals 16 residues. CDR1 and CDR2 from the germline V gene are LGHNA and YSLEER. V was trimmed by 0 bases and J by 2 bases, leaving 12 bases between them. CDR3 sequence reads: CASSQEGGSPTDTQYF. CDR3 sequence (DNA): TGCGCCAGCAGCCAAGAAGGTGGGTCCCCCACAGATACGCAGTATTTT.

This chain uses TRBV11-2 with TRBJ2-7, with 7 bases identical to TRBD2. CDR3 size: 15 residues. The V and J ends lost 5 bases and 4 bases, in that order; junction bases with no gene match: 11. The germline CDR1 and CDR2 sequences are SGHAT and FQNNGV. CDR3 DNA sequence: TGTGCCAGCAGCCTCCTCGGGGGGACTACATACGAGCAGTACTTC. Amino acid sequence: CASSLLGGTTYEQYF.

The genes are TRBV20-1 and TRBJ2-5; D unresolved. V lost 3 bases, J lost 1 base, and 15 bases lay in between. This CDR3 has 15 amino acids. CDR1 and CDR2 (germline): DFQATT, SNEGSKA (reference sequence). The CDR3 protein is CSASLPPSLQETQYF. In nucleotides, the CDR3 is TGCAGTGCTAGTCTCCCCCCGAGTCTCCAAGAGACCCAGTACTTC.

J is TRBJ2-2 and V is TRBV28, with D unclear. Germline V gene sequence: CDR1 MDHEN, CDR2 SYDVKM. The CDR3 has 14 amino acids. Trimming shortened V by 6 bases and J by 1 base, and 9 bases separated the two germline ends. In nucleotides, the CDR3 is TGTGCCAGCAGCCCGACGGTGAACACCGGGGAGCTGTTTTTT. Residues: CASSPTVNTGELFF. Based on the CDR3 plus reference TRBV28 and TRBJ2-2, the full variable domain is DVKVTQSSRYLVKRTGEKVFLECVQDMDHENMFWYRQDPGLGLRLIYFSYDVKMKEKGDIPEGYSVSREKKERFSLILESASTNQTSMYLCASSPTVNTGELFFGEGSRLTVL.

The chain joins TRBV28 to TRBJ1-5; TRBD1 matches at 8 bases. The germline V gene has CDR1 MDHEN and CDR2 SYDVKM. The V gene end was trimmed by 3 bases and the J gene end by 7 bases; junction bases not matched to a gene: 8. The CDR3 is 15 residues long. CDR3 bases: TGTGCCAGCAGTTTGGGAAGGGCAGGGGGCCAGCCCCAGCATTTT. Translated, it gives CASSLGRAGGQPQHF.

V gene TRBV5-5 combines with J gene TRBJ1-1, with D hard to call. The CDR3 is 13 residues long. Germline values: CDR1 SGHKS, CDR2 YYEKEE (reference sequence). The V and J ends lost 4 bases and 6 bases respectively, with 13 bases between them. DNA of the CDR3: TGTGCCAGCAGCCCCGTGGAGGGCTCTGAAGCTTTCTTT. It codes for CASSPVEGSEAFF.

J is TRBJ2-1 and V is TRBV7-2; weak D call: TRBD2 (7 bases). The ends were cut back, 1 base at V and 4 bases at J, with 17 bases in the middle. The V gene's germline CDR1 is SGHTA and CDR2 FQGNSA. The CDR3 sequence is 17 residues long. CDR3 residues: CASSLVGTAGAYNEQFF. CDR3 in DNA: TGTGCCAGCAGCTTAGTAGGTACGGCGGGGGCGTACAATGAGCAGTTCTTC. The whole variable domain, remainder taken from reference TRBV7-2 and TRBJ2-1, is GAGVSQSPSNKVTEKGKDVELRCDPISGHTALYWYRQSLGQGLEFLIYFQGNSAPDKSGLPSDRFSAERTGGSVSTLTIQRTQQEDSAVYLCASSLVGTAGAYNEQFFGPGTRLTVL.

The V gene is TRBV3-1 (or the pseudogene TRBV3-2), the J gene TRBJ2-1; D gene ambiguous. This CDR3 comprises 13 residues. Trimming took off 5 bases at V and 2 bases at J, with 7 bases between the two ends. CDR1 is LGHDT and CDR2 is YNNKEL in the germline V gene (reference sequence). The CDR3 sequence is CASSSQAYNEQFF. The CDR3, as DNA: TGTGCCAGCAGCTCCCAGGCCTACAATGAGCAGTTCTTC.

CDR3 amino acids: CSASPTDTQYF. CDR3 in DNA: TGCAGTGCTAGCCCCACAGATACGCAGTATTTT. The chain combines TRBV20-1 with TRBJ2-3, with D unresolved. From germline, CDR1 is DFQATT and CDR2 SNEGSKA (reference sequence). This CDR3 has 11 residues. Trimming removed 3 bases at V and 2 bases at J, with 3 bases between.

The J gene is TRBJ2-5, the V gene TRBV12-3 or TRBV12-4; D remains unclear. V was cut by 3 bases and J by 3 bases, with 8 bases left in between. The CDR3 length is 13 residues. DNA of the CDR3: TGTGCCAGCAGTTTGGAAGCTAAAGAGACCCAGTACTTC. Translated, it gives CASSLEAKETQYF.

This chain links TRBV7-2 with TRBJ2-4; no reliable D call. Germline lookup yields CDR1 SGHTA and CDR2 FQGNSA. The CDR3 contains 14 residues. The V end lost 1 base, the J end lost 6 bases, and 10 bases lay between the germline ends. The CDR3 loop is CASSLDRQRNIQYF. For the CDR3, the DNA is TGTGCCAGCAGCTTAGACCGGCAGAGAAACATTCAGTACTTC.

The chain has TRBV6-5 and TRBJ2-1; 7 bases map to TRBD1. After removal of 7 bases from V and 3 bases from J, the junction contained 3 bases not matched to a gene. Germline V gene sequence: CDR1 MNHEY, CDR2 SVGAGI. The CDR3 loop spans 13 amino acids. CDR3 DNA: TGTGCCAGCAACCGGGACAGCTACAATGAGCAGTTCTTC. Amino acids: CASNRDSYNEQFF.

This chain links TRBV5-6 with TRBJ2-7; D is uncertain. Germline V gene lookup returns CDR1 SGHDT and CDR2 YYEEEE. The CDR3 runs to 14 residues. V was trimmed by 2 bases and J by 2 bases, leaving 11 bases between them. This chain's CDR3 is CASSLGEWAYEQYF. The CDR3 DNA follows: TGTGCCAGCAGCTTAGGTGAGTGGGCCTACGAGCAGTACTTC. The complete variable domain, with remaining parts taken from reference TRBV5-6 and TRBJ2-7, reads DAGVTQSPTHLIKTRGQQVTLRCSPKSGHDTVSWYQQALGQGPQFIFQYYEEEERQRGNFPDRFSGHQFPNYSSELNVNALLLGDSALYLCASSLGEWAYEQYFGPGTRLTVT.

This clone showed up just a few times. This chain connects TRBV10-1 to TRBJ2-7; no clear D gene. Germline CDR1 is WNHNN and CDR2 is SYGVQD (reference sequence). The CDR3 extends over 14 amino acids. Trimming removed 2 bases at V and 8 bases at J, with 16 bases between. The CDR3 spells CASSEPRPGNKQYF. The DNA for the CDR3 is TGCGCCAGCAGTGAGCCTCGTCCCGGCAACAAGCAGTACTTC.

The J gene is TRBJ1-4, the V gene TRBV9, with 7 bases lining up with TRBD1. V lost 1 base to trimming and J lost 10 bases; unmatched junction nucleotides: 7. Germline loops: CDR1 SGDLS, CDR2 YYNGEE. The CDR3 contains 14 residues. CDR3 loop: CASSVRTGSGKLFF. CDR3 in DNA: TGTGCCAGCAGCGTACGGACAGGAAGCGGAAAACTGTTTTTT.

The genes are TRBV24-1 and TRBJ1-2; 9 positions agree with TRBD1. Trimming took 9 bases from V and 8 from J; bases not matched to a gene: 12. Germline V gives CDR1 KGHDR, CDR2 SFDVKD. CDR3 length: 14 residues. The CDR3 spells CATGQGQVSKGYTF. The CDR3 coding sequence is TGTGCCACCGGACAGGGGCAGGTTTCAAAGGGCTACACCTTC.

The CDR3 reads CASSPGGGINEQFF. CDR3 sequence (DNA): TGTGCCAGCTCACCGGGCGGGGGGATCAATGAGCAGTTCTTC. The chain carries TRBV18 and TRBJ2-1; the match to TRBD2 covers 8 bases. The CDR3 length is 14 residues. V lost 3 bases to trimming and J lost 6 bases; unmatched junction nucleotides: 4. The V gene's germline CDR1 is KGHSH and CDR2 LQKENI.

This sequence joins TRBV7-9 and TRBJ1-4; TRBD1 might be the D (6 bases). The ends were cut back, 5 bases at V and 3 bases at J, with 10 bases in the middle. The CDR3 runs to 14 residues. Germline lookup yields CDR1 SEHNR and CDR2 FQNEAQ (reference sequence). CDR3 amino acids: CASSQGIANEKLFF. The CDR3 DNA reads TGTGCCAGCAGCCAGGGGATCGCTAATGAAAAACTGTTTTTT.

The sample holds a few counts of this clone. The chain employs TRBV7-2 and TRBJ2-2, with unresolved D. The CDR3 loop spans 15 amino acids. Germline CDR1 is SGHTA and CDR2 is FQGNSA. Trimming stripped 5 bases from V and 5 bases from J, with 15 bases between. The chain's CDR3 is CASSPEDGFTGELFF. The DNA for the CDR3 is TGTGCCAGCAGCCCAGAGGACGGCTTTACCGGGGAGCTGTTTTTT.